The sequence of this TCR beta chain was determined in a study of control samples from healthy donors and cancer patients. Sequencing was performed with immunoSEQ multiplex PCR; in TCRdb, only in-frame clones are kept and a portion is missing. Among 90,000 to 110,000 clones, 90% were seen once, and the ten largest hold 4.4%. The germline V gene encodes CDR1 SGHDT and CDR2 YYEEEE. The CDR3 runs to 15 residues. After removal of 0 bases from V and 1 base from J, the junction contained 1 base not matched to a gene. The source material was blood. The rearrangement links TRBV5-6 to TRBJ2-1; 7 bases are a match to TRBD1. The source of this sequence is a human donor in good health. The donor label of this sample is uncertain. CDR3: CASSLGQGSYNEQFF. DNA of the CDR3: TGTGCCAGCAGCTTGGGACAGGGATCCTACAATGAGCAGTTCTTC.